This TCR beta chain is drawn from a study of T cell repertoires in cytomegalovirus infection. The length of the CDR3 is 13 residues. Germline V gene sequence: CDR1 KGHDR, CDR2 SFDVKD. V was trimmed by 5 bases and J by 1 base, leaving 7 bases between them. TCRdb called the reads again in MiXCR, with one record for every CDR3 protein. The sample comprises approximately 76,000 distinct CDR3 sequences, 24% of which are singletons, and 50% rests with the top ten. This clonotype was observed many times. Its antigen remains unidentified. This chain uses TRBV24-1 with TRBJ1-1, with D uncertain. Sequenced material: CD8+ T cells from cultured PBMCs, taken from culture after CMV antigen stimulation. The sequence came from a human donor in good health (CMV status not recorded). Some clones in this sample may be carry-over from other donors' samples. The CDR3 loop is CATSGKGNTEAFF. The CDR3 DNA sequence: TGTGCCACCAGTGGCAAGGGGAACACTGAAGCTTTCTTT.